What follows describes a single T cell receptor beta chain. This table comes from immunoSEQ multiplex PCR, and its TCRdb copy is limited to in-frame clones, with some not included. The profile covers approximately 99,000 clones, with 65% to 85% appearing a single time and 4.5% to 5.5% taken by the ten largest. This entry comes from a study of glioma-infiltrating T cells after dendritic cell vaccination. The ends were cut back, 3 bases at V and 0 bases at J, with 18 bases in the middle. The CDR3 covers 18 residues. The germline gives CDR1 MRHNA, CDR2 SNTAGT. The time point: after dendritic cell vaccination, including at tumor progression/relapse. Fresh-frozen tumor tissue and more than two years of survival data were available for all. Before vaccination, two weeks after the third vaccination, and at progression, PBMC were collected.

The material was blood, obtained after dendritic cell vaccination. The chain couples TRBV6-4 to TRBJ1-5; no clear D gene. The clonotype was recovered from a human donor with glioblastoma. For the CDR3, the DNA is TGTGCCAGCAGTGAGGTACGAGAAGATCCAAGTAGCAATCAGCCCCAGCATTTT. Amino acids: CASSEVREDPSSNQPQHF.